The rows below give T cell receptor beta chains drawn from one sample of a study of identifying expanded T cells in peripheral blood. TCRdb's table, derived via immunoSEQ multiplex PCR, lists solely in-frame clones and lacks some. This sample has tens of thousands of clones, with roughly 88% found just once. Input material: blood. These receptors came from a person aged 18 to 70 in good health. Each CDR3 is given with its conserved first and last residue. Fields, in order: J gene, D gene, V gene, clone size, CDR3 protein, CDR3 DNA. A D gene is named only where the DNA matches it firmly. Some rows have no size entry. The others give once, few or many, or a class for an expanded clone.

TRBJ2-2	-	TRBV18	-	CASSPTGSDTGELFF	TGTGCCAGCTCACCAACAGGGTCGGACACCGGGGAGCTGTTTTTT
TRBJ2-7	-	TRBV18	-	CASSLTHPSSVPAQGGEQYF	TGTGCCAGCTCACTGACGCACCCCTCATCGGTCCCCGCACAGGGCGGCGAGCAGTACTTC
TRBJ1-2	-	TRBV12-1	-	CASSFRRGREGYTF	TGTGCCAGCAGCTTTCGCAGGGGGCGGGAAGGCTACACCTTC
TRBJ1-1	-	TRBV19	-	CASSIEGTEAFF	TGTGCCAGTAGTATAGAAGGGACTGAAGCTTTCTTT
TRBJ2-4	TRBD2	TRBV5-5	-	CASSLGTSIQYF	TGTGCCAGCAGCTTGGGGACTAGCATTCAGTACTTC
TRBJ2-3	-	TRBV2	few	CASNPGPSTDTQYF	TGTGCCAGCAATCCGGGACCAAGCACAGATACGCAGTATTTT
TRBJ1-1	TRBD1	TRBV29-1	-	CSSISRDRETEAFF	TGCAGCTCTATAAGCCGGGACAGGGAGACTGAAGCTTTCTTT
TRBJ2-6	-	TRBV19	-	CASSPHLPSGANVLTF	TGTGCCAGTAGTCCTCACCTCCCTTCTGGGGCCAACGTCCTGACTTTC
TRBJ2-7	-	TRBV6-6	-	CASSYSRKGTVNEQYF	TGTGCCAGCAGTTACTCGAGGAAAGGGACGGTCAACGAGCAGTACTTC
TRBJ1-5	-	TRBV6-5	-	CASSYGSNQPQHF	TGTGCCAGCAGTTACGGTAGCAATCAGCCCCAGCATTTT
TRBJ2-7	-	TRBV6-5	-	CASSYSTEQYF	TGTGCCAGCAGTTACTCGACAGAGCAGTACTTC
TRBJ2-6	-	TRBV30	-	CACGGHLLGANVLTF	TGTGCCTGTGGGGGCCACCTTTTGGGGGCCAACGTCCTGACTTTC
TRBJ1-1	-	TRBV20-1	-	CSARVWTEAFF	TGCAGTGCTAGAGTGTGGACTGAAGCTTTCTTT
TRBJ2-3	-	TRBV5-8	-	CASSLAPGDTDTQYF	TGTGCCAGCAGCTTGGCCCCTGGGGACACAGATACGCAGTATTTT
TRBJ2-7	-	TRBV5-1	-	CASSLKSQGPYEQYF	TGCGCCAGCAGCTTAAAAAGTCAGGGACCCTACGAGCAGTACTTC
TRBJ2-7	TRBD2	TRBV4-3	-	CASSQDASGERGEQYF	TGCGCCAGCAGCCAAGATGCTAGCGGAGAAAGGGGCGAGCAGTACTTC
TRBJ2-1	TRBD2	TRBV7-9	-	CASSLGFGGEKFF	TGTGCCAGCAGCTTAGGGTTCGGGGGGGAGAAGTTCTTC
TRBJ2-1	-	TRBV10-3	-	CAISESMGVNEQFF	TGTGCCATCAGTGAGTCGATGGGTGTTAATGAGCAGTTCTTC
TRBJ2-2	TRBD1	TRBV6-4	-	CASSDGQGGTGELFF	TGTGCCAGCAGTGACGGACAGGGTGGCACCGGGGAGCTGTTTTTT
TRBJ1-1	-	TRBV5-4	once	CASSFGGSHTEAFF	TGTGCCAGCAGCTTCGGAGGGTCCCACACTGAAGCTTTCTTT
TRBJ1-6	TRBD1	TRBV9	-	CASSVAGTGSSPLHF	TGTGCCAGCAGCGTAGCGGGGACAGGGAGTTCACCCCTCCACTTT
TRBJ1-1	-	TRBV11-3	-	CAGGGNTEAFF	TGTGCCGGAGGGGGAAACACTGAAGCTTTCTTT
TRBJ2-5	TRBD1	TRBV27	-	CASSWTGQETQYF	TGTGCCAGCAGTTGGACAGGCCAAGAGACCCAGTACTTC
TRBJ2-6	-	TRBV28	-	CASSLMRDALSGANVLTF	TGTGCCAGCAGTTTAATGCGGGACGCCCTCTCTGGGGCCAACGTCCTGACTTTC
TRBJ2-7	TRBD2	TRBV6-1	-	CASSEAGTSGYEQYF	TGTGCCAGCAGTGAAGCCGGGACTAGCGGCTACGAGCAGTACTTC
TRBJ2-3	-	TRBV11-2	once	CASSSLQGPMDTQYF	TGTGCCAGCAGCTCTCTTCAGGGGCCTATGGATACGCAGTATTTT
TRBJ2-7	-	TRBV27	-	CAVTRGGSYEQYF	TGTGCCGTCACCAGGGGGGGCTCCTACGAGCAGTACTTC
TRBJ2-5	-	TRBV10-2	-	CASTTTEASSETQYF	TGCGCCAGCACCACGACGGAAGCAAGTTCTGAGACCCAGTACTTC
TRBJ2-1	TRBD2	TRBV19	once	CASQPSGGYNEQFF	TGTGCCAGTCAGCCTAGCGGGGGGTACAATGAGCAGTTCTTC
TRBJ2-2	-	TRBV30	-	CAWSPGTLLGELFF	TGTGCCTGGAGCCCCGGGACACTTCTAGGGGAGCTGTTTTTT
TRBJ2-5	TRBD2	TRBV11-2	-	CASSGGLAQYF	TGTGCCAGCAGCGGAGGACTAGCGCAGTACTTC
TRBJ1-1	-	TRBV10-3	-	CAITSAGFTEAFF	TGTGCCATCACTTCTGCAGGGTTCACTGAAGCTTTCTTT
TRBJ1-1	TRBD1	TRBV2	-	CASNEPGQGAGTEAFF	TGTGCCAGCAACGAACCAGGGCAGGGGGCGGGGACTGAAGCTTTCTTT
TRBJ2-2	-	TRBV6-4	-	CASSDGDTGELFF	TGTGCCAGCAGTGATGGTGACACCGGGGAGCTGTTTTTT
TRBJ1-2	-	TRBV28	-	CASRKGQLPRTF	TGTGCCAGCAGAAAGGGACAACTCCCACGCACCTTC
TRBJ2-5	-	TRBV7-9	-	CASSLVRRGGETQYF	TGTGCCAGCAGCTTAGTTAGGCGGGGCGGAGAGACCCAGTACTTC
TRBJ1-5	-	TRBV6-1	-	CASSDRDLKPQHF	TGTGCCAGCAGTGACAGGGATCTGAAGCCCCAGCATTTT
TRBJ2-3	-	TRBV5-4	-	CASSQGQGQPTDTQYF	TGTGCCAGCAGCCAAGGACAAGGTCAACCAACGGATACGCAGTATTTT
TRBJ2-5	-	TRBV10-3	-	CAISGEARQETQYF	TGTGCCATCAGTGGAGAGGCTAGACAGGAGACCCAGTACTTC
TRBJ2-7	-	TRBV28	-	CASREKYEQYF	TGTGCCAGCAGAGAGAAATACGAGCAGTACTTC
TRBJ2-5	-	TRBV9	once	CASSPSDWGGPPQYF	TGTGCCAGCAGCCCATCGGACTGGGGGGGCCCGCCCCAGTACTTC
TRBJ2-7	-	TRBV6-1	few	CASTLRQVYEQYF	TGTGCCAGCACCCTAAGACAGGTCTACGAGCAGTACTTC
TRBJ2-1	TRBD2	TRBV5-1	once	CASSPGLAGVNEQFF	TGCGCCAGCAGCCCCGGCCTAGCGGGGGTCAATGAGCAGTTCTTC